The TCR beta chain under discussion was sequenced for a study of persistence of HIV-infected CD4 T cells. Study summary: Suppressive ART had lasted a median of 8 years.

Study-level results: Rare CMV-responding cells carrying HIV-1 proviruses were not analyzed separately for TCR. Compared with CD3/CD28-stimulated cells, CMV- and Gag-responding cells showed lower TCRbeta richness. Antigen-responding cells were enriched for degenerate expanded CDR3beta sequences.

CDR1 SGHTA and CDR2 FQGNSA come from the germline V gene. Trimming took off 4 bases at V and 4 bases at J, with 14 bases between the two ends. This CDR3 contains 15 residues. Comment on this clone: Its specificity is unknown.

Cells were stimulated nonspecifically with anti-CD3/anti-CD28 magnetic beads. CD4+ T cells upregulating both CD40 ligand and CD69 were sorted as responding cells. Sequencing used immunoSEQ version 4 in survey mode. Here immunoSEQ multiplex PCR was the method, and the copy in TCRdb shows in-frame clones only, minus some. The sample has roughly 45,000 clones; more than 70% are singletons. This clonotype originated in an adult man with HIV who was CMV-seropositive. The chain employs TRBV7-2 and TRBJ1-5; TRBD1 might be the D (6 bases). The specimen was CD4+ T cells sorted from PBMCs after approximately 19-hour stimulation, collected from a patient who received antiretroviral therapy. The CDR3 bases are TGTGCCAGCAGCTCCCAGGGGCTGGATAATCAGCCCCAGCATTTT. Amino acids: CASSSQGLDNQPQHF.